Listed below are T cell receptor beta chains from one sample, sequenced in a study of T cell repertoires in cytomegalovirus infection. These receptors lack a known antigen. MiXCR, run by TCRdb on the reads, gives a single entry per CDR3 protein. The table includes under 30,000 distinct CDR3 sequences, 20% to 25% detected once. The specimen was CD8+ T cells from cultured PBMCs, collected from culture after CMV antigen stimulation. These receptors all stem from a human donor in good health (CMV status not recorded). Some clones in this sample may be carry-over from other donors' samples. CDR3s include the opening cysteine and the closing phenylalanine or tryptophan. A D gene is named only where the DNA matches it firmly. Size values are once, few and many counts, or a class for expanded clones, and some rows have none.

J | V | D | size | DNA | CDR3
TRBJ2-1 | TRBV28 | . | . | TGTGCCAGCAGTTTAAATTCTCACAATGAGCAGTTCTTC | CASSLNSHNEQFF
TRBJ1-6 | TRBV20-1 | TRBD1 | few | TGCAGTGCTAGAGATCGGGCGGACAGGGGGCAGCGGAGTTCACCCCTCCACTTT | CSARDRADRGQRSSPLHF
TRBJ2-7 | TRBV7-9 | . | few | TGTGCCAGCAGCTTAGCTGGAGAGCCTTCCTACGAGCAGTACTTC | CASSLAGEPSYEQYF
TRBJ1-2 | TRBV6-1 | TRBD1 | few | TGTGCCAGTACTCCCGGACAGGTGGACCCCAGTGGCTACACCTTC | CASTPGQVDPSGYTF
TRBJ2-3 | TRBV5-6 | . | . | TGTGCCAGCAGCTTGGGGCTGGCCCCGGATACGCAGTATTTT | CASSLGLAPDTQYF
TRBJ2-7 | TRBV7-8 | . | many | TGTGCCAGCAGCTTCCGCCGAACCTACGAGCAGTACTTC | CASSFRRTYEQYF
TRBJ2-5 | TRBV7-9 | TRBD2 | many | TGTGCCAGCAGCCTCGCGGGGGTAGAGACCCAGTACTTC | CASSLAGVETQYF
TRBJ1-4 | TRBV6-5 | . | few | TGTGCCAGCAGTGTCGGGGGGGTACGAGGTGAAAAACTGTTTTTT | CASSVGGVRGEKLFF
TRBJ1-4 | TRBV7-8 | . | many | TGTGCCAGCAGCCCTACGAGAGTTACAGGAAGGAGAGGTGAAAAACTGTTTTTT | CASSPTRVTGRRGEKLFF
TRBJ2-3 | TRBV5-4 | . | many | TGTGCCAGCAGCTTGGTGGCGGGGGCCACAGATACGCAGTATTTT | CASSLVAGATDTQYF
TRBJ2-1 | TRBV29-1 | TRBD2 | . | TGCAGCGTTGAACAAAGCGGGGCCTACAATGAGCAGTTCTTC | CSVEQSGAYNEQFF
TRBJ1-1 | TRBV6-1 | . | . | TGTGCCAGCAGTGAAGCCTGGGCCTTGATGTCTGAAGCTTTCTTT | CASSEAWALMSEAFF
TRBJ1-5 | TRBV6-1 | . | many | TGTGCCAGCAGCCCCGAGGGGGGGAGCAATCAGCCCCAGCATTTT | CASSPEGGSNQPQHF
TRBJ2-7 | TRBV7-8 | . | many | TGTGCCAGCAGCTTAGGTCTCTCCTACGAGCAGTACTTC | CASSLGLSYEQYF
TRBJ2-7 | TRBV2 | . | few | TGTGCCAGCAGTGGGATGGGGGCGCATAGGATCGACGAGCAGTACTTC | CASSGMGAHRIDEQYF
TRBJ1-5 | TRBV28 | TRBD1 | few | TGTGCCAGCAGCCTTGGGACAGTAATCATGCCCCAGCATTTT | CASSLGTVIMPQHF
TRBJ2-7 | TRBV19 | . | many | TGTGCCAGTAGTATGACAGGTTCTCCTCGTTACGAGCAGTACTTC | CASSMTGSPRYEQYF
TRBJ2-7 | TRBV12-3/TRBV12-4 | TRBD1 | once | TGTGCCAGCAGGGGACAGGGGTACTACGAGCAGTACTTC | CASRGQGYYEQYF
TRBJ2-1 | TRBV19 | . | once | TGTGCCAGTAGATGGGGCAGTGGCTACAATGAGCAGTTCTTC | CASRWGSGYNEQFF
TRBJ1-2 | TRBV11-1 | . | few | TGTGCCAGCAGCTTGACACCGACCCTCCAAGACTATGGCTACACCTTC | CASSLTPTLQDYGYTF
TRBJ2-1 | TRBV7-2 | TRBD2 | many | TGTGCCAGCAGCTTAGACCCGGGGTTTAAGGGCGGGGGGTACAATGAGCAGTTCTTC | CASSLDPGFKGGGYNEQFF
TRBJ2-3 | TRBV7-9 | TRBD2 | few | TGTGCCAGCAGCGCTAGCGGGGGAAGCACAGATACGCAGTATTTT | CASSASGGSTDTQYF
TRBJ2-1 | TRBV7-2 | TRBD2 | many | TGTGCCAGCAGCTTAGGTGTCGGCCTAGCGGGGGACAATGAGCAGTTCTTC | CASSLGVGLAGDNEQFF
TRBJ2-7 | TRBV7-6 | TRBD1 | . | TGTGCTAGCAGCTCCGCGGGGACAGGGTTAACCTACGAGCAGTACTTC | CASSSAGTGLTYEQYF
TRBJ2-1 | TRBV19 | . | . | TGTGCCAGTAGTATAGGGGGGGACCTGGATGAGCAGTTCTTC | CASSIGGDLDEQFF
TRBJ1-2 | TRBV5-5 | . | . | TGTGCCAGCACCGCGGTTATATTGGGGTCTAACTATGGCTACACCTTC | CASTAVILGSNYGYTF
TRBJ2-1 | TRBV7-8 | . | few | TGTGCCAGCAGCCGGGTGGCGGTAAGCTCCTACAATGAGCAGTTCTTC | CASSRVAVSSYNEQFF
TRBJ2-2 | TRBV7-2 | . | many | TGTGCCAGCAGCTTAGGGTTTAGGGGGGAAACCGGGGAGCTGTTTTTT | CASSLGFRGETGELFF
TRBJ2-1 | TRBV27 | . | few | TGTGCCAGCAGTTTAAAGGGGTGGGTCTACAATGAGCAGTTCTTC | CASSLKGWVYNEQFF
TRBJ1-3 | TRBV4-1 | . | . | TGCGCCAGCAGCCAAGAGAATACAGGGTACCGTGGAAACACCATATATTTT | CASSQENTGYRGNTIYF
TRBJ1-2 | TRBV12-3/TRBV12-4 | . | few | TGTGCCAGCAGTTTTCGAGACTATGGCTACACCTTC | CASSFRDYGYTF
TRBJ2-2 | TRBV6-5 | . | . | TGTGCCAGCAGTTACTACGGGACTGGGGGGGCCACGAACACCGGGGAGCTGTTTTTT | CASSYYGTGGATNTGELFF
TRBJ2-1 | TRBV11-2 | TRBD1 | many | TGTGCCAGCAGTCCAGGGGGCAATGAGCAGTTCTTC | CASSPGGNEQFF
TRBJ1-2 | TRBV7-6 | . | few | TGTGCCAGCAGCTTGTCAGGCACCTATGGCTACACCTTC | CASSLSGTYGYTF
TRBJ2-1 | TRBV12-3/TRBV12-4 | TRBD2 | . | TGTGCCAGCTCTTCCACCAGGACTAGCGGAGACCAGTTCTTC | CASSSTRTSGDQFF
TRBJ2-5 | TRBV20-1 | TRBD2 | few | TGCAGTGCGAGGACTAGCGGGGGGCTAGAGACCCAGTACTTC | CSARTSGGLETQYF
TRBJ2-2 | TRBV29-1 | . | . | TGCAGCGTCCTTGCAGGGATTAACACCGGGGAGCTGTTTTTT | CSVLAGINTGELFF
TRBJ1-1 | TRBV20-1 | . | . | TGCAGTGCTAGACGGACGAATGAAGCTTTCTTT | CSARRTNEAFF
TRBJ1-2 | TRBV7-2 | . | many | TGTGCCAGCAGCTTACACGAGGGCTCTAACTATGGCTACACCTTC | CASSLHEGSNYGYTF
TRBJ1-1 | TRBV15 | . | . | TGTGCCACCAGCAGACAGGGGAGGGGGTTGAACACTGAAGCTTTCTTT | CATSRQGRGLNTEAFF
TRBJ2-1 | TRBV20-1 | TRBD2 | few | TGCAGTGCTAACAGCGGGGGGGCATATGAGCAGTTCTTC | CSANSGGAYEQFF
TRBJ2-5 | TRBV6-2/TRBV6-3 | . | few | TGTGCCAGCAGTCTCATTTCCCTCCAAGAGACCCAGTACTTC | CASSLISLQETQYF